This T cell receptor (beta chain) was found in a study of Ad26.COV2.S vaccination and SARS-CoV-2 variants. Turning to the study itself: Donor had been placed in the Ad26.COV2.S arm of the COV1001 trial. Study-wide results and caveats: Those who received the vaccine showed greater spike-specific TCR breadth than those given placebo.

Per the germline V gene, CDR1 is LGHNA and CDR2 is YSLEER. The CDR3 runs to 15 residues. Trimming took 0 bases from V and 10 from J, leaving 13 bases between them. As to treatment: roughly 19 received Ad26.COV2.S at low or high dose, single or two shots; roughly five received placebo; per-sample allocation not given. Sampling took place 63 days after the first vaccine or placebo injection. This person who donated was an adult of 18-55 years in Boston. It was Wuhan-strain SARS-CoV-2 spike that the Ad26 vaccine vector expressed. Comment on this clone: The antigen remains unidentified.

Only in-frame clones appear in the TCRdb table, and some are missing; sequencing was by immunoSEQ multiplex PCR. The table shows around 300,000 clones, with roughly 90% occurring only once. The gene calls are TRBV4-3 and TRBJ1-6; D remains ambiguous. The clonotype comes from a person aged 18 to 59 who received the Ad26.COV2.S COVID-19 vaccine or a placebo. The sample in question was peripheral blood, obtained in a trial of Ad26.COV2.S vaccine versus placebo. CDR3 nucleotide sequence: TGCGCCAGCAGCCAAGAACGCCTGTCGGGATCACCCCTCCACTTT. Amino acids: CASSQERLSGSPLHF.